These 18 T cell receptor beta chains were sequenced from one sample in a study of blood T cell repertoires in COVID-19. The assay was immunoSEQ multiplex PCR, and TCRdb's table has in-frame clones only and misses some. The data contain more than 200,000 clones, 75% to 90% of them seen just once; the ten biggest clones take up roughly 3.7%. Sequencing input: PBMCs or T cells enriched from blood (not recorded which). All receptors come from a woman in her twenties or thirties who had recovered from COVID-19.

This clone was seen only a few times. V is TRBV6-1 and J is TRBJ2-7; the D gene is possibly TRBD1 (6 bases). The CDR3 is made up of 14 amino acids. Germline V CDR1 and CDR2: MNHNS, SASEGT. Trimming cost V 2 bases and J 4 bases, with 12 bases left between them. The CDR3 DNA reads TGTGCCAGCAGTGAATATTGGACAGCTTACGAGCAGTACTTC. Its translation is CASSEYWTAYEQYF.

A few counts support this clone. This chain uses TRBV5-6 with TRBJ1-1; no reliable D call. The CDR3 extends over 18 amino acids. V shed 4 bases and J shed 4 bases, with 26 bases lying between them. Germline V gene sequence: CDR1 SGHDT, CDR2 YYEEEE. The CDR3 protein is CASSEFGDLARVGTEAFF. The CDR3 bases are TGTGCCAGCAGCGAATTCGGGGATTTGGCACGGGTGGGCACTGAAGCTTTCTTT.

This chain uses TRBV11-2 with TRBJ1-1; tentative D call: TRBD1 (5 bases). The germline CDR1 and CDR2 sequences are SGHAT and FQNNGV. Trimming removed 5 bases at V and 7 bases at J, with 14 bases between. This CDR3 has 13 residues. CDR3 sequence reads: CASSPGAGGEAFF. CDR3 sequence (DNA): TGTGCCAGCAGCCCTGGTGCGGGGGGTGAAGCTTTCTTT.

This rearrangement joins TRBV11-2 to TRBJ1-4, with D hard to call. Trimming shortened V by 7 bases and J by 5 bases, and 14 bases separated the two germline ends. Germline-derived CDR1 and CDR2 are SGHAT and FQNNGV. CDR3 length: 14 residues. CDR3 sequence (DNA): TGTGCCAGCAAGGTCGGGTTCGGGAATGAAAAACTGTTTTTT. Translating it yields CASKVGFGNEKLFF. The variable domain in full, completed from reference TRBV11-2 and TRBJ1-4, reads EAGVAQSPRYKIIEKRQSVAFWCNPISGHATLYWYQQILGQGPKLLIQFQNNGVVDDSQLPKDRFSAERLKGVDSTLKIQPAKLEDSAVYLCASKVGFGNEKLFFGSGTQLSVL.

The CDR3 DNA sequence: TGCAGCGTTGAAAGTTTAAACTCTAGCGAGAGCAGCCCTAGTTACGAGCAGTACTTC. It translates to CSVESLNSSESSPSYEQYF. The rearrangement uses TRBV29-1 and TRBJ2-7; a possible D gene is TRBD2 (6 bases). The CDR3 runs 19 residues. Germline CDR1 reads SQVTM; CDR2 reads ANQGSEA. V gave up 2 bases and J gave up 4 bases, with 30 bases separating them.

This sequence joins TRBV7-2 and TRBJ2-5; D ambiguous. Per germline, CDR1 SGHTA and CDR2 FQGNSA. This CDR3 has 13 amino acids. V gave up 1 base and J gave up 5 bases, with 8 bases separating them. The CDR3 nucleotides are TGTGCCAGCAGCTTAGTAATGCGGGAGACCCAGTACTTC. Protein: CASSLVMRETQYF.

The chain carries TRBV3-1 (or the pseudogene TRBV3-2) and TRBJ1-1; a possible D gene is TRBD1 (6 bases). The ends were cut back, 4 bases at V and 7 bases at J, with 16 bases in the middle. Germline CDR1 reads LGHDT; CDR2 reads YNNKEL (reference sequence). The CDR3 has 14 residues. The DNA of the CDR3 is TGTGCCAGCAGCCCTAACCGGCGGACAGTTGAAGCTTTCTTT. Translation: CASSPNRRTVEAFF.

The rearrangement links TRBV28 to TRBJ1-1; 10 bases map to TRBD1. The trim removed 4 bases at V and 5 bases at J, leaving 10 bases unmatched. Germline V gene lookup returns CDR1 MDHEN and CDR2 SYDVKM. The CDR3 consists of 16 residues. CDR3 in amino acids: CASSWPGQGLGTEAFF. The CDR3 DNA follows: TGTGCCAGCAGTTGGCCGGGACAGGGGTTAGGGACTGAAGCTTTCTTT. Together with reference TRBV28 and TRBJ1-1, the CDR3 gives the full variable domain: DVKVTQSSRYLVKRTGEKVFLECVQDMDHENMFWYRQDPGLGLRLIYFSYDVKMKEKGDIPEGYSVSREKKERFSLILESASTNQTSMYLCASSWPGQGLGTEAFFGQGTRLTVV.

The CDR3 DNA reads TGTGCCAGCAAGACAGGGGACAGGGACACCGGGGAGCTGTTTTTT. Protein product: CASKTGDRDTGELFF. V gene TRBV16 combines with J gene TRBJ2-2, with 9 bases aligning to TRBD1. From germline, CDR1 is KGHSY and CDR2 FQNENV. The CDR3 length is 15 residues. J lost 3 bases, V lost 7 bases, and 6 bases had no gene match.

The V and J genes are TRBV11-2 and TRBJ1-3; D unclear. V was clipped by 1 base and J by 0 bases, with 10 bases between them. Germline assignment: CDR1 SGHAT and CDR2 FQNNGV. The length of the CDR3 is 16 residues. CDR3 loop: CASSLGPGRSGNTIYF. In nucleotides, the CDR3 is TGTGCCAGCAGCTTAGGGCCAGGCCGCTCTGGAAACACCATATATTTT.

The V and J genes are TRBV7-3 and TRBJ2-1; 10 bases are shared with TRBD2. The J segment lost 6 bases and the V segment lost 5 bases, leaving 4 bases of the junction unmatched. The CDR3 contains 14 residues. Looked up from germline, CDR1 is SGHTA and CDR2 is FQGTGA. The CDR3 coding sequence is TGTGCCAGCAGCACTAGCGGGATTCTCAATGAGCAGTTCTTC. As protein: CASSTSGILNEQFF. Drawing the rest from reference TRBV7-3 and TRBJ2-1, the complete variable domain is GAGVSQTPSNKVTEKGKYVELRCDPISGHTALYWYRQSLGQGPEFLIYFQGTGAADDSGLPNDRFFAVRPEGSVSTLKIQRTERGDSAVYLCASSTSGILNEQFFGPGTRLTVL.

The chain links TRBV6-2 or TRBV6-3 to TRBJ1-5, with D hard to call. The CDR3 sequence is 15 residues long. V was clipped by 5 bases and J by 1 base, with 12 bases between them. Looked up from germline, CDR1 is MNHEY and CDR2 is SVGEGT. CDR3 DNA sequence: TGTGCCAGCAGTAACCCGATCCTAAGCAATCAGCCCCAGCATTTT. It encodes CASSNPILSNQPQHF.

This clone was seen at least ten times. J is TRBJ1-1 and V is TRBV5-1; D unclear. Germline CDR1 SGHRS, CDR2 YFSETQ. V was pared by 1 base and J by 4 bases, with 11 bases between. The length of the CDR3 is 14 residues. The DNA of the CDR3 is TGCGCCAGCAGCTTGAGGGCGGGGAGCACTGAAGCTTTCTTT. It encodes CASSLRAGSTEAFF.

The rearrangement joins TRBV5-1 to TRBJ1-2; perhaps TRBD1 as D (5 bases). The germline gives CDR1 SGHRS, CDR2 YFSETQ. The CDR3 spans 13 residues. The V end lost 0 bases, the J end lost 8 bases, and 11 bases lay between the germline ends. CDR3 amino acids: CASSLDDSWGYTF. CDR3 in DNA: TGCGCCAGCAGCTTGGATGACAGTTGGGGCTACACCTTC.

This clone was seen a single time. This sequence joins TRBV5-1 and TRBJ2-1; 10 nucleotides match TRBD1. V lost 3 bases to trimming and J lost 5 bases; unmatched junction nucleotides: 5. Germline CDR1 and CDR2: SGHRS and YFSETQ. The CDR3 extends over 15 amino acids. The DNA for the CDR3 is TGCGCCAGCAGCTCACCGGGACAGGGGAACAATGAGCAGTTCTTC. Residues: CASSSPGQGNNEQFF. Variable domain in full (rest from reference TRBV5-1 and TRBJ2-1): KAGVTQTPRYLIKTRGQQVTLSCSPISGHRSVSWYQQTPGQGLQFLFEYFSETQRNKGNFPGRFSGRQFSNSRSEMNVSTLELGDSALYLCASSSPGQGNNEQFFGPGTRLTVL.

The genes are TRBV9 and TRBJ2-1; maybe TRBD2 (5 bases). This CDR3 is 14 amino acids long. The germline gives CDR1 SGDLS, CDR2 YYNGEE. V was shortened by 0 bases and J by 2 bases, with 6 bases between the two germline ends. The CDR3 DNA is TGTGCCAGCAGCGTAGGAGGGACCTACAATGAGCAGTTCTTC. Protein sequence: CASSVGGTYNEQFF.

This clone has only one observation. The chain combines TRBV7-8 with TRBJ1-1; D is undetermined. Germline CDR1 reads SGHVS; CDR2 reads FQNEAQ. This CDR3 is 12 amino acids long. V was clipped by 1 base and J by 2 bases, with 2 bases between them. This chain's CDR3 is CASSLVNTEAFF. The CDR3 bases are TGTGCCAGCAGCTTAGTAAACACTGAAGCTTTCTTT.

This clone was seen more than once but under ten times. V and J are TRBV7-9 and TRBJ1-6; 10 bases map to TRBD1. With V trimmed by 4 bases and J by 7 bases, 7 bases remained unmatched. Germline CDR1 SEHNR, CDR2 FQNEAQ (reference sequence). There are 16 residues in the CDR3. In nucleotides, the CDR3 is TGTGCCAGCAGCTGGACGGGACAGGGGAACAATTCACCCCTCCACTTT. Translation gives CASSWTGQGNNSPLHF.